The clone carrying this T cell receptor beta chain was counted a few times. No antigen is known for it. TCRdb's copy holds only in-frame clones and misses some; the assay was immunoSEQ multiplex PCR. Of some 150,000 clones in the sample, under 95% were seen once. Germline V gene data show CDR1 as SGHRS and CDR2 as YFSETQ. V gave up 2 bases and J gave up 4 bases, with 8 bases separating them. The CDR3 contains 13 residues. The data were obtained in a study of T cell responses to AZD1222 COVID-19 vaccine. General study points: Across the whole spike, CD4 TCRs peaked at regions 160-218 and 743-854.

The sequences come from peripheral blood, collected on day 0 of AZD1222 vaccination. The J gene is TRBJ2-3, the V gene TRBV5-1; a weak D match, TRBD2 (7 bases). This sequence originates from an adult in good health. The CDR3 DNA reads as TGCGCCAGCAGCTTAGGGGGGGCAGATACGCAGTATTTT. It translates to CASSLGGADTQYF.